Shown below are 2 T cell receptor beta chains from a single sample sequenced in a study of blood T cell repertoires in COVID-19 (TCRdb year 2020). The protocol used for the library was the immunoSEQ multiplex PCR assay. TCRdb holds this immuneACCESS table with in-frame rearrangements only. Some clones are missing; in checked studies, unresolved V genes explain under half, and the rest has no known cause. Present in this sample are some 220,000 clones, 85% of which were seen just once. The ten biggest clones cover about 2.4% of the sample. The source material was peripheral blood. All receptors come from a woman aged 65 to 85 with COVID-19, enrolled during active disease.

This chain connects TRBV6-6 to TRBJ1-4, with D tentatively TRBD1 (6 bases). V shed 5 bases and J shed 6 bases, with 16 bases lying between them. The CDR3 runs 15 residues. Per the germline V gene, CDR1 is MNHNY and CDR2 is SVGAGI (reference sequence). This CDR3 is CASSPRQGLDEKLFF. DNA for the CDR3: TGTGCCAGCAGTCCCAGGCAGGGGCTTGATGAAAAACTGTTTTTT.

The chain has TRBV7-2 and TRBJ2-2; possibly TRBD1 for D (6 bases). Trimming pared 2 bases from V and 7 bases from J, leaving 11 bases between. Germline V gene lookup returns CDR1 SGHTA and CDR2 FQGNSA. The CDR3 contains 14 residues. CDR3 sequence: CASSLLGAGGELFF. The CDR3 coding sequence is TGTGCCAGCAGCTTACTGGGGGCGGGCGGGGAGCTGTTTTTT.